The 29 T cell receptor beta chains reported below all come from one sample, sequenced in a study of T cell repertoires in cytomegalovirus infection. TCRdb reprocessed the reads with MiXCR, giving one entry per CDR3 protein. There are some 100,000 distinct CDR3 sequences in the sample; 20% to 25% occur only once, and about two fifths lies in the top ten. Sample: CD8+ T cells from PBMCs. The receptors were gathered from a human donor in good health (CMV status not recorded). Some clones in this sample may be carry-over from other donors' samples.

The chain couples TRBV29-1 to TRBJ1-2; D is perhaps TRBD1 (6 bases). The V gene's germline CDR1 is SQVTM and CDR2 ANQGSEA. The length of the CDR3 is 15 residues. The V gene lost 0 bases and the J gene lost 3 bases, with 14 bases spanning the gap. CDR3 protein: CSVEDPITGYYGYTF. CDR3 DNA sequence: TGCAGCGTTGAAGATCCGATAACAGGGTACTATGGCTACACCTTC.

This clonotype was seen more than once but under ten times. The V call is TRBV27, the J call TRBJ2-3; perhaps TRBD1 as D (6 bases). The CDR3 is made up of 16 amino acids. Looked up from germline, CDR1 is MNHEY and CDR2 is SMNVEV (reference sequence). V lost 5 bases and J lost 1, with 16 bases in between. CDR3 in amino acids: CASSPPAGDGTDTQYF. As DNA, the CDR3 is TGTGCCAGCAGTCCCCCGGCAGGGGACGGCACAGATACGCAGTATTTT.

The chain combines TRBV7-6 with TRBJ1-4; the match to TRBD1 covers 7 bases. CDR1 SGHVS and CDR2 FNYEAQ come from the germline V gene. The CDR3 length is 14 residues. V gave up 5 bases and J gave up 10 bases; unmatched junction bases: 10. The CDR3 bases are TGTGCCAGCAGCCAGAGCCGGGACAGCGGAAAACTGTTTTTT. It encodes CASSQSRDSGKLFF.

The chain carries TRBV12-3 or TRBV12-4 and TRBJ2-1; the D call may be TRBD1 or TRBD2 (5 bases each). This CDR3 is built from 17 residues. Trimming shortened V by 6 bases and J by 0 bases, and 18 bases separated the two germline ends. The CDR3 DNA follows: TGTGCCAGCAGAAAAGGACACAGTGGGAGCTCCTACAATGAGCAGTTCTTC. It specifies CASRKGHSGSSYNEQFF.

This clonotype appeared a few times. V gene TRBV6-1 combines with J gene TRBJ2-5, with D perhaps matching TRBD2 (5 bases). CDR1 is MNHNS and CDR2 is SASEGT in the germline V gene. The CDR3 is 12 residues long. V was trimmed by 7 bases and J by 4 bases, leaving 10 bases between them. The CDR3 region is CASITSTETQYF. The CDR3 DNA reads TGTGCCAGCATTACTAGTACAGAGACCCAGTACTTC.

This clonotype was observed at least ten times. The gene calls are TRBV7-9 and TRBJ2-5; 8 positions match TRBD2. V lost 4 bases and J lost 2; bases outside the gene matches: 0. Per the germline V gene, CDR1 is SEHNR and CDR2 is FQNEAQ (reference sequence). The CDR3 sequence is 13 residues long. This CDR3 is CASSSSGQETQYF. The CDR3 nucleotides are TGTGCCAGCAGCTCTAGCGGGCAAGAGACCCAGTACTTC. The variable domain in full, with the rest retrieved from reference TRBV7-9 and TRBJ2-5, is DTGVSQNPRHKITKRGQNVTFRCDPISEHNRLYWYRQTLGQGPEFLTYFQNEAQLEKSRLLSDRFSAERPKGSFSTLEIQRTEQGDSAMYLCASSSSGQETQYFGPGTRLLVL.

This clonotype was seen only a few times. V gene TRBV12-3 or TRBV12-4 combines with J gene TRBJ1-6; D is unclear. Trimming took 5 bases from V and 10 from J, leaving 15 bases between them. CDR3 length: 14 residues. CDR3 DNA sequence: TGTGCCAGCAGTGAACCCGGGCCAGGATCACCCCTCCACTTT. Its translation is CASSEPGPGSPLHF.

This clonotype has a count of ten or more. DNA for the CDR3: TGTGCCAGCAGTTCCACCGTGGGGGGTACATTCTACGAGCAGTACTTC. Its translation is CASSSTVGGTFYEQYF. This chain uses TRBV6-1 with TRBJ2-7, with a weak D call TRBD2 (6 bases). V was trimmed by 5 bases and J by 3 bases, leaving 20 bases between them. Looked up from germline, CDR1 is MNHNS and CDR2 is SASEGT. The CDR3 sequence is 16 residues long.

This clonotype was recorded at least ten times. V is TRBV7-2 and J is TRBJ1-5; 7 bases are shared with TRBD1. The CDR3 extends over 16 amino acids. V lost 5 bases, J lost 3 bases, and 10 bases stayed unmatched. The germline gives CDR1 SGHTA, CDR2 FQGNSA. CDR3 loop: CASSPDRLGLNQPQHF. The DNA of the CDR3 is TGTGCCAGCAGCCCGGACAGGTTGGGGCTCAATCAGCCCCAGCATTTT.

The chain uses TRBV7-9 and TRBJ2-5; D is undetermined. Trimming removed 0 bases from V and 0 bases from J, with 8 bases in between. Germline V CDR1 and CDR2: SEHNR, FQNEAQ (reference sequence). This CDR3 is built from 15 residues. CDR3 in amino acids: CASSLAIADQETQYF. The CDR3 DNA is TGTGCCAGCAGCTTAGCGATAGCAGACCAAGAGACCCAGTACTTC.

V usage is TRBV19 and J usage is TRBJ1-1, with TRBD1 as a possible D gene (5 bases). This CDR3 spans 16 amino acids. Germline V lookup: CDR1 LNHDA, CDR2 SQIVND (reference sequence). V was cut by 3 bases and J by 5 bases, with 19 bases left in between. In nucleotides, the CDR3 is TGTGCCAGTAGTATCGGTGCCATCGGGGCCACAACTGAAGCTTTCTTT. It encodes CASSIGAIGATTEAFF.

This chain uses TRBV11-2 with TRBJ2-5; 12 bases align to TRBD2. CDR3 length: 16 residues. Germline V CDR1 and CDR2: SGHAT, FQNNGV. J was trimmed by 0 bases and V by 6 bases; bases with no gene match: 5. DNA of the CDR3: TGTGCCAGCAGGACGACTAGCGGGAGTTACCAAGAGACCCAGTACTTC. This gives the protein CASRTTSGSYQETQYF. Variable domain in full (rest from reference TRBV11-2 and TRBJ2-5): EAGVAQSPRYKIIEKRQSVAFWCNPISGHATLYWYQQILGQGPKLLIQFQNNGVVDDSQLPKDRFSAERLKGVDSTLKIQPAKLEDSAVYLCASRTTSGSYQETQYFGPGTRLLVL.

In its sample, this clonotype was seen many times. The chain joins TRBV10-3 to TRBJ2-7; no firm D call. Deletions cut 4 bases from V and 0 bases from J, with 7 bases between. The CDR3 totals 13 residues. Germline CDR1 reads ENHRY; CDR2 reads SYGVKD. CDR3 region: CAISVDSSYEQYF. As DNA, the CDR3 is TGTGCCATCAGTGTTGATAGCTCCTACGAGCAGTACTTC.

V usage is TRBV14 and J usage is TRBJ2-3; D call uncertain. V was clipped by 0 bases and J by 6 bases, with 10 bases between them. Germline CDR1 is SGHDN and CDR2 is FVKESK. This CDR3 region has 14 residues. The CDR3 reads CASSQDRRMDTQYF. CDR3 bases: TGTGCCAGCAGCCAAGATCGGAGAATGGATACGCAGTATTTT.

The rearrangement uses TRBV15 and TRBJ2-5; 7 nucleotides align to TRBD1. The ends lost 1 base at V and 5 bases at J; junction bases unmatched: 4. CDR3 length: 14 amino acids. The V gene's germline CDR1 is LNHNV and CDR2 YYDKDF (reference sequence). The CDR3 spells CATSRGQGGETQYF. CDR3 coding DNA: TGTGCCACCAGCAGAGGACAGGGTGGCGAGACCCAGTACTTC.

This clonotype was counted only a few times. This sequence joins TRBV6-8 and TRBJ2-5; TRBD2 is a possible D gene (6 bases). There are 15 residues in the CDR3. Germline values: CDR1 MNHGY, CDR2 SAAAGT. The V end was cut by 2 bases, the J end by 1 base, with 11 bases between. CDR3 nucleotides: TGTGCCAGCAGTTACGGCGGGGACCTCCAAGAGACCCAGTACTTC. Translating it yields CASSYGGDLQETQYF.

This clonotype has more than one count but fewer than ten. V usage is TRBV20-1 and J usage is TRBJ1-6; D gene uncertain. Looked up from germline, CDR1 is DFQATT and CDR2 is SNEGSKA (reference sequence). The CDR3 is 14 residues long. Trimming shortened V by 6 bases and J by 0 bases, and 9 bases separated the two germline ends. The CDR3 protein is CSAHSSSYNSPLHF. As DNA, the CDR3 is TGCAGTGCCCACAGCAGCTCCTATAATTCACCCCTCCACTTT.

The chain is built from TRBV7-6 and TRBJ2-7; 12 bases are shared with TRBD1. Trimming at V came to 5 bases and at J to 6 bases, leaving 5 bases not matched to a gene. This CDR3 comprises 14 residues. Germline lookup yields CDR1 SGHVS and CDR2 FNYEAQ. CDR3 protein: CASSPRDRGPEQYF. The CDR3 DNA follows: TGTGCCAGCAGCCCACGGGACAGGGGGCCCGAGCAGTACTTC.

This clonotype was seen a few times. This chain joins TRBV7-9 and TRBJ1-5, with D uncertain. The ends were cut back, 2 bases at V and 4 bases at J, with 6 bases in the middle. The CDR3 extends over 13 amino acids. Germline V gives CDR1 SEHNR, CDR2 FQNEAQ (reference sequence). The CDR3 region has the DNA TGTGCCAGCAGCTTAACGGGGAATCAGCCCCAGCATTTT. Translation gives CASSLTGNQPQHF. The full variable domain, in which reference TRBV7-9 and TRBJ1-5 provide the parts outside the CDR3, is DTGVSQNPRHKITKRGQNVTFRCDPISEHNRLYWYRQTLGQGPEFLTYFQNEAQLEKSRLLSDRFSAERPKGSFSTLEIQRTEQGDSAMYLCASSLTGNQPQHFGDGTRLSIL.

This clonotype was picked up many times. The chain has TRBV7-6 and TRBJ2-7; 12 nucleotides match TRBD2. The trim removed 2 bases at V and 5 bases at J, leaving 7 bases unmatched. The CDR3 has 16 residues. Germline lookup yields CDR1 SGHVS and CDR2 FNYEAQ. CDR3: CASSLTSGRILDEQYF. The DNA for the CDR3 is TGTGCCAGCAGCTTAACTAGCGGGAGGATTCTCGACGAGCAGTACTTC. Combining the CDR3 with reference TRBV7-6 and TRBJ2-7 gives the whole variable domain GAGVSQSPRYKVTKRGQDVALRCDPISGHVSLYWYRQALGQGPEFLTYFNYEAQQDKSGLPNDRFSAERPEGSISTLTIQRTEQRDSAMYRCASSLTSGRILDEQYFGPGTRLTVT.

The V and J genes are TRBV4-3 and TRBJ2-5; no reliable D call. Trimming took 1 base from V and 3 from J, leaving 12 bases between them. Germline CDR1 and CDR2: LGHNA and YSLEER. The CDR3 runs to 15 residues. This CDR3 is CASSQGVTRKETQYF. DNA of the CDR3: TGCGCCAGCAGCCAAGGAGTTACCAGAAAAGAGACCCAGTACTTC.

This clonotype was found many times. The chain links TRBV28 to TRBJ2-7, with D possibly TRBD2 on 6 matching bases. The CDR3 contains 16 residues. The V gene's germline CDR1 is MDHEN and CDR2 SYDVKM. Trimming removed 3 bases from V and 1 base from J, with 16 bases in between. Written as DNA, the CDR3 is TGTGCCAGCAGTTTGGGAGTTCGGGACTTATCCTACGAGCAGTACTTC. Translation: CASSLGVRDLSYEQYF. The full variable domain, in which reference TRBV28 and TRBJ2-7 provide the parts outside the CDR3, is DVKVTQSSRYLVKRTGEKVFLECVQDMDHENMFWYRQDPGLGLRLIYFSYDVKMKEKGDIPEGYSVSREKKERFSLILESASTNQTSMYLCASSLGVRDLSYEQYFGPGTRLTVT.

The J gene is TRBJ2-6, the V gene TRBV25-1; D perhaps matches TRBD1 (6 bases). The germline CDR1 and CDR2 sequences are MGHDK and SYGVNS. V lost 8 bases to trimming and J lost 0 bases, with 14 bases between them. CDR3 size: 16 residues. The CDR3 is CASSGAGNSGANVLTF. The CDR3 nucleotides are TGTGCCAGCTCAGGGGCAGGAAACTCTGGGGCCAACGTCCTGACTTTC.

This rearrangement joins TRBV7-9 to TRBJ2-7, with D hard to call. The germline CDR1 and CDR2 sequences are SEHNR and FQNEAQ (reference sequence). The V and J ends lost 5 bases and 3 bases respectively, with 8 bases between them. The CDR3 totals 12 residues. As DNA, the CDR3 is TGTGCCAGCAGCACCCATTTCTACGAGCAGTACTTC. Translation gives CASSTHFYEQYF.

This clonotype was observed at least ten times. The rearrangement links TRBV12-3 or TRBV12-4 to TRBJ2-1; 12 bases match TRBD2. V lost 6 bases to trimming and J lost 3 bases; unmatched junction nucleotides: 6. The CDR3 is made up of 16 amino acids. The CDR3 DNA is TGTGCCAGCAGCAGACCGGGACTAGCGGGCTACAATGAGCAGTTCTTC. This codes for CASSRPGLAGYNEQFF.

This clonotype was seen at least ten times. The CDR3 DNA reads TGCAGCGTTTTTATAGCGGGAGGCGCCTGGTACGAGCAGTACTTC. Translating gives CSVFIAGGAWYEQYF. This chain links TRBV29-1 with TRBJ2-7; TRBD2 aligns across 10 bases. Germline assignment: CDR1 SQVTM and CDR2 ANQGSEA. The CDR3 is 15 residues long. The ends lost 5 bases at V and 4 bases at J; junction bases unmatched: 11.

This clonotype turned up a few times. The V call is TRBV4-3, the J call TRBJ1-6; perhaps TRBD1 as D (6 bases). CDR1 and CDR2 from the germline V gene are LGHNA and YSLEER. V was clipped by 2 bases and J by 10 bases, with 15 bases between them. The CDR3 loop spans 15 amino acids. The CDR3 sequence is CASSQKQGSPSPLHF. In DNA form, the CDR3 reads TGCGCCAGCAGCCAAAAACAGGGCAGCCCCTCACCCCTCCACTTT.

This clonotype was detected only a few times. The CDR3 loop reads CSARDPSTGVEQYF. CDR3 in DNA: TGCAGTGCTAGAGATCCCTCGACAGGGGTCGAGCAGTACTTC. The chain carries TRBV20-1 and TRBJ2-7; 8 bases map to TRBD1. The CDR3 is 14 residues long. Trimming removed 0 bases from V and 6 bases from J; junction bases left unmatched: 7. In germline, CDR1 is DFQATT, CDR2 SNEGSKA (reference sequence).

This rearrangement joins TRBV5-4 to TRBJ2-7; TRBD2 agrees at 9 bases. CDR1 is SGHNT, CDR2 YYREEE, per germline (reference sequence). The CDR3 extends over 15 amino acids. V lost 2 bases and J lost 1; bases outside the gene matches: 4. CDR3 residues: CASSFSGSVSYEQYF. In nucleotides, the CDR3 is TGTGCCAGCAGCTTTAGCGGGAGTGTGTCCTACGAGCAGTACTTC. Supplemented by reference TRBV5-4 and TRBJ2-7, the full variable domain reads ETGVTQSPTHLIKTRGQQVTLRCSSQSGHNTVSWYQQALGQGPQFIFQYYREEENGRGNFPPRFSGLQFPNYSSELNVNALELDDSALYLCASSFSGSVSYEQYFGPGTRLTVT.